This paragraph covers one T cell receptor (beta chain) sequence. No antigen is known for it. This record belongs to a study of molecular identifiers for immune sequencing clone quantification. Each CDR3 protein is one row after TCRdb ran MiXCR on the PCR reads. The table lists 250,000 to 350,000 distinct CDR3 sequences, roughly 23% of them singletons. J lost 5 bases, V lost 1 base, and 7 bases had no gene match. The CDR3 covers 15 residues. Germline assignment: CDR1 LGHNA and CDR2 YNFKEQ. Libraries from naive CD8 cells were generated from approximately 22,000 to 940,000 sorted cells (with 10%, 30% or 50% RNA). In the sort, naive CD8 T cells were defined as CD8+CD4-CCR7+CD45RA+. General observations from the study: Detecting spiked Jurkat TCR RNA from one cell among one million naive cells was reportedly possible. The sizes of highly expanded clones could be underestimated when identical TCR molecules share a barcode.

The sample consisted of naive CD8+ T cells from blood, with Jurkat cell RNA spiked in. Subset denoted: FACS-sorted CD8+CD4-CCR7+CD45RA+ naive T cells. The genes are TRBV4-2 and TRBJ2-7; the match to TRBD1 covers 8 bases. The sequence derives from a human donor in good health. Some libraries in this study had Jurkat cell RNA spiked in. CDR3 DNA sequence: TGTGCCAGCAGCCAAGGGGGGACAGGCGTCCACGAGCAGTACTTC. It encodes CASSQGGTGVHEQYF.